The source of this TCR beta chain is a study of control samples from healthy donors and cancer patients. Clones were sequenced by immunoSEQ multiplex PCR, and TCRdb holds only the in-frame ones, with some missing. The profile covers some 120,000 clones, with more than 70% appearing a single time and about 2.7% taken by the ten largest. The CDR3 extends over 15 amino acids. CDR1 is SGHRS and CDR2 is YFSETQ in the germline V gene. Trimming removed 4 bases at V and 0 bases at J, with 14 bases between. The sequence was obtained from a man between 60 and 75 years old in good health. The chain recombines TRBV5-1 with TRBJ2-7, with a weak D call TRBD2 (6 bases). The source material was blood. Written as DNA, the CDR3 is TGCGCCAGCAGCGTCGATGGGACTTCCTCCTACGAGCAGTACTTC. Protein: CASSVDGTSSYEQYF.